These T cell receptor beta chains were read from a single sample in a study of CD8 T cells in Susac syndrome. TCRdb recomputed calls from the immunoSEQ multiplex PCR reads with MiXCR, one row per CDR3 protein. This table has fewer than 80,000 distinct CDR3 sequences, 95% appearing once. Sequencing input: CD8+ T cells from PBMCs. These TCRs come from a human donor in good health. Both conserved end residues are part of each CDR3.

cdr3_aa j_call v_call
CASSSWGNADTQYF TRBJ2-3 TRBV13
CASSITGSGANVLTF TRBJ2-6 TRBV7-3
CAIGGGGNTRISDTQYF TRBJ2-3 TRBV10-3
CASTGDWATNEKLFF TRBJ1-4 TRBV6-6
CASSLGLETQYF TRBJ2-5 TRBV7-6
CASSSLGQGIGETQYF TRBJ2-5 TRBV7-3
CASSLNAGQGDTDTQYF TRBJ2-3 TRBV7-3
CASKTGINQPQHF TRBJ1-5 TRBV19
CSVDIGQGANYGYTF TRBJ1-2 TRBV29-1
CASIPRRGHNEQFF TRBJ2-1 TRBV6-2/TRBV6-3
CASSYDSGTGELFF TRBJ2-2 TRBV6-5
CASRPRAPYEQYF TRBJ2-7 TRBV27
CASSLYEGSGTQYF TRBJ2-5 TRBV28
CASTPRTGTVYGYTF TRBJ1-2 TRBV19
CASSPNQGRNTEAFF TRBJ1-1 TRBV3-1
CASSAGQSYGYTF TRBJ1-2 TRBV28
CASSSTGAEETQYF TRBJ2-5 TRBV11-2
CASSSPGTGGWGSPLHF TRBJ1-6 TRBV18
CASSRDSYDGYTF TRBJ1-2 TRBV7-3
CASSHVGGGKGPNTGELFF TRBJ2-2 TRBV4-2
CAWSRGTDSNQPQHF TRBJ1-5 TRBV30
CASSQIGGAYEQYF TRBJ2-7 TRBV28
CASSIRDGSYNEQFF TRBJ2-1 TRBV9
CASSLGQGSKEQFF TRBJ2-1 TRBV27
CAISHPSGKDEQFF TRBJ2-1 TRBV10-3
CASSPDSSDEQFF TRBJ2-1 TRBV4-2
CASTGANQPQHF TRBJ1-5 TRBV2
CASKKGYNEQFF TRBJ2-1 TRBV6-1
CSVVLGGEQYF TRBJ2-7 TRBV29-1
CASSLVRGAAYYGYTF TRBJ1-2 TRBV7-9
CAWSGPPTIYNEQFF TRBJ2-1 TRBV30
CASSQAATGGSSPLHF TRBJ1-6 TRBV4-1
CASSLNRDGYTF TRBJ1-2 TRBV7-2
CASSQGGQGIYEQYF TRBJ2-7 TRBV7-9
CSARDPGTGAVPYGYTF TRBJ1-2 TRBV20-1
CASSQGWSSGAGEAFF TRBJ1-1 TRBV4-1